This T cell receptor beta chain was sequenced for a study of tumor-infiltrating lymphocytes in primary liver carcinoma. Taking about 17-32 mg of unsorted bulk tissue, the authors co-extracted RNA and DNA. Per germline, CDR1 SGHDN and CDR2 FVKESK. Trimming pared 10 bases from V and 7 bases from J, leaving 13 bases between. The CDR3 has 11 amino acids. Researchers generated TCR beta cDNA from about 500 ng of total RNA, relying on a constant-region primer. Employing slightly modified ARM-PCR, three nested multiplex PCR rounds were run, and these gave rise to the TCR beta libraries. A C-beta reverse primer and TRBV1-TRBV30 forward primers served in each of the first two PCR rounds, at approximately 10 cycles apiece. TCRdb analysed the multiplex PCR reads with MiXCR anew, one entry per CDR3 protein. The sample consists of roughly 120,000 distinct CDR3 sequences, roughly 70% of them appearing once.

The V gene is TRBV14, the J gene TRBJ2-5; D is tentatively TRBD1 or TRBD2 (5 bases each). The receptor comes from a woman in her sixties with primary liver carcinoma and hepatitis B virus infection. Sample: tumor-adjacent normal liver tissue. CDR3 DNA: TGTGCCAACAGGAACGCGGGGACCCAGTACTTC. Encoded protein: CANRNAGTQYF.